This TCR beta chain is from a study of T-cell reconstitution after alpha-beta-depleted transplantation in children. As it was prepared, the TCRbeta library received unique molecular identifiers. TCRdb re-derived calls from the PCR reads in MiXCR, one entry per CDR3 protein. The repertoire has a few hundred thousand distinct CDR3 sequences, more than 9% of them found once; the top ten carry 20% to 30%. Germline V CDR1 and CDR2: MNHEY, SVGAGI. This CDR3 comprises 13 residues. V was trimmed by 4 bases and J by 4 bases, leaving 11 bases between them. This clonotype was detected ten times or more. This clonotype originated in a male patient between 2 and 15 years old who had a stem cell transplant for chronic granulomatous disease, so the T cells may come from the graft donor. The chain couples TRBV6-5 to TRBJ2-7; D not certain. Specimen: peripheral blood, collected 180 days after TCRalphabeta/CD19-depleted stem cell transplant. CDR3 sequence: CASSSHFKYEQYF. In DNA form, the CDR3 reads TGTGCCAGCAGTTCCCACTTCAAATACGAGCAGTACTTC.